This T cell receptor beta chain derives from a study of blood T cell repertoires in COVID-19. On the study more broadly: Samples representing acute and convalescent COVID-19 were sourced from the United States, Italy and Spain.

V was clipped by 7 bases and J by 6 bases; unmatched bases: 6. This CDR3 comprises 14 residues. Germline V gene sequence: CDR1 MNHEY, CDR2 SVGAGI. The table came from immunoSEQ multiplex PCR; TCRdb's copy has only in-frame clones and leaves some out. The data hold 25,000 to 35,000 clones, with 91% observed a single time. The sample consisted of peripheral blood. The rearrangement links TRBV6-5 to TRBJ1-5; 10 nucleotides align to TRBD1. This TCR was recovered from a human donor in a cohort sampled during active COVID-19. The DNA for the CDR3 is TGTGCCAGCATCGGACAGGGGGGCGGTCAGCCCCAGCATTTT. It is translated as CASIGQGGGQPQHF.